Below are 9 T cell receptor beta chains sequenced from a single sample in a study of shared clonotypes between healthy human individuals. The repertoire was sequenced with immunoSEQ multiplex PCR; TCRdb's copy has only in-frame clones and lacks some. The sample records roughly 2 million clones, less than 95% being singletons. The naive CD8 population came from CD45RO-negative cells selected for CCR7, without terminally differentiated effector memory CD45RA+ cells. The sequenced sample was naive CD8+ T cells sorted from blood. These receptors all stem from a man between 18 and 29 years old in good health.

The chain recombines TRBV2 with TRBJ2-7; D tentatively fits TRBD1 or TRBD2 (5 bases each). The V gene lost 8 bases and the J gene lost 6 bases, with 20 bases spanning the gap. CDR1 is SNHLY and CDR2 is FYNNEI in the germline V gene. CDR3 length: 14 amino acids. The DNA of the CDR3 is TGTGCCAGCGCTCTTTACCGGGACGCAAGCGAGCAGTACTTC. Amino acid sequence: CASALYRDASEQYF.

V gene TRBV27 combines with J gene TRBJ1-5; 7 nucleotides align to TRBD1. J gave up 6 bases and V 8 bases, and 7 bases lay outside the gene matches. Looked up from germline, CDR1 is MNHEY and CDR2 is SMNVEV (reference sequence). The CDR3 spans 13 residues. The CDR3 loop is CASRTGEGQPQHF. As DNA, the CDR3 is TGTGCCAGCCGAACAGGGGAGGGTCAGCCCCAGCATTTT.

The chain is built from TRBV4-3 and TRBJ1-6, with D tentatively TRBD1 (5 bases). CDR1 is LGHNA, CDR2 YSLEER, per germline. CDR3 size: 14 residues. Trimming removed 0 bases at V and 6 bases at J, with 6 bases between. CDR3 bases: TGCGCCAGCAGCCAAGACAGGGCTAATTCACCCCTCCACTTT. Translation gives CASSQDRANSPLHF.

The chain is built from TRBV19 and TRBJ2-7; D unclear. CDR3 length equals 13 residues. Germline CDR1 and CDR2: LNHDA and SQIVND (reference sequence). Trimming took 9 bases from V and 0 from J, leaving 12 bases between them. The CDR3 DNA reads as TGTGCCAGCTCCGACCACTCCTCCTACGAGCAGTACTTC. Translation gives CASSDHSSYEQYF.

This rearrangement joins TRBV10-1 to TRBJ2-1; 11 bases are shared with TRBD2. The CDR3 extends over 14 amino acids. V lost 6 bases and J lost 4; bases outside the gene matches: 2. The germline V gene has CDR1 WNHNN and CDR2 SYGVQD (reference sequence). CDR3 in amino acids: CASSRTSGYNEQFF. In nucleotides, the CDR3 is TGCGCCAGCAGCAGGACTAGCGGGTACAATGAGCAGTTCTTC.

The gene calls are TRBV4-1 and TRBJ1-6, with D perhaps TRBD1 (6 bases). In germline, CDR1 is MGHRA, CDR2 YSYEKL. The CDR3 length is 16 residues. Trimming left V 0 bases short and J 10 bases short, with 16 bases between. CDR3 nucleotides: TGCGCCAGCAGCCAAGATATGACAGCTAGGGGGTCACCCCTCCACTTT. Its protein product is CASSQDMTARGSPLHF.

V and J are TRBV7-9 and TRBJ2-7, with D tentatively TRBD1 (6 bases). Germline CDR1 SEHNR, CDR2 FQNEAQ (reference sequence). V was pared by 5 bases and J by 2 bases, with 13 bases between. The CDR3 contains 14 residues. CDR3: CASSPRQDPYEQYF. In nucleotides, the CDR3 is TGTGCCAGCAGCCCGAGACAGGACCCCTACGAGCAGTACTTC.

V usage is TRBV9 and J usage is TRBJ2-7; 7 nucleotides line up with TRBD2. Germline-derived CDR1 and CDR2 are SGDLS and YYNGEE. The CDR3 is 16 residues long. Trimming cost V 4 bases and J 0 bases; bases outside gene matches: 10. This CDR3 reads CASSPSGGSSSYEQYF. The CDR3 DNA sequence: TGTGCCAGCAGCCCTTCGGGGGGTTCCAGCTCCTACGAGCAGTACTTC.

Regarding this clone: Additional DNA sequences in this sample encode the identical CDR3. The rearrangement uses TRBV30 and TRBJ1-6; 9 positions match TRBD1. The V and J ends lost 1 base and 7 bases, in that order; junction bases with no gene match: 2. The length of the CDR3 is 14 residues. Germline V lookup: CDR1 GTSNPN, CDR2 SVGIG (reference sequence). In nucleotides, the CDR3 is TGTGCCTGGAGTGACGGGACAGGGAATTCACCCCTCCACTTT. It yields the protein CAWSDGTGNSPLHF.